This T cell receptor (beta chain) comes out of a study of T cells in narcolepsy. Turning to the study itself: Enrolled donors included narcolepsy type 1 or type 2 patients and healthy controls. Study conclusions and caveats: Autoreactive HCRT-specific and TRIB2-specific clonotypes were marked in same-patient CSF-versus-blood CD4+ comparisons. Autoreactive clone sequences were missing from some blood memory CD4+ repertoires.

Clones were sequenced by immunoSEQ multiplex PCR, and TCRdb holds only the in-frame ones, with some missing. Of more than 30,000 clones detected, roughly 87% appear once; the ten largest clones hold 2.6%. The CDR3 length is 16 residues. The germline V gene encodes CDR1 MNHNY and CDR2 SVGAGI (reference sequence). Unmatched junction bases numbered 8, after V lost 5 bases and J lost 0 bases. Concerning this clone itself: Its target is unknown.

The V gene is TRBV6-6, the J gene TRBJ2-7; 9 nucleotides agree with TRBD1. This TCR came from a human donor with narcolepsy. Material for sequencing was CD45RA- memory CD4+ T cells from PBMCs. In DNA, the CDR3 is TGTGCCAGCAGTACTTCCAGGACAGGGGCCTCCTACGAGCAGTACTTC. This encodes CASSTSRTGASYEQYF.